The present entry profiles one T cell receptor beta chain with its context. MiXCR, applied by TCRdb to the RT-PCR reads, yields one record per CDR3 protein. The table lists fewer than 800,000 distinct CDR3 sequences, approximately 15% of them singletons. The germline V and J ends were trimmed by 1 base and 4 bases, with 8 bases remaining between them. Per germline, CDR1 SGHVS and CDR2 FQNEAQ. The CDR3 loop spans 14 amino acids. V and J are TRBV7-8 and TRBJ2-1, with TRBD1 as a possible D gene (5 bases). The sequence was collected from a female donor in good health, serving as a healthy control. Sequencing was performed on memory CD4+ T cells from blood. The CDR3 bases are TGTGCCAGCAGCTTAGAACAGGATTACAATGAGCAGTTCTTC. Translating gives CASSLEQDYNEQFF.